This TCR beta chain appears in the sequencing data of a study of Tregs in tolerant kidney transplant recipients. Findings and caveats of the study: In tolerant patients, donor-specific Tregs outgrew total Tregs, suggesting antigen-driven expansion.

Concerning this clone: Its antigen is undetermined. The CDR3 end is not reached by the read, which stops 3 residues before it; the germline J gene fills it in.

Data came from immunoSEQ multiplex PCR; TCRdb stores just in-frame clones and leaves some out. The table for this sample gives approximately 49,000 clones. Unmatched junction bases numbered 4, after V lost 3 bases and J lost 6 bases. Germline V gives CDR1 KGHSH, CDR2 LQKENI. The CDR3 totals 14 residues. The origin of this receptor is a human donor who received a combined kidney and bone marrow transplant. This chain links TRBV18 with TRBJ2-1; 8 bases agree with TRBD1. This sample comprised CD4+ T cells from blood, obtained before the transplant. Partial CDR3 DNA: TGTGCCAGCTCACCCCTAGACAGGGGCAATGAG. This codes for CASSPLDRGNE. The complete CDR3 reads CASSPLDRGNEQFF. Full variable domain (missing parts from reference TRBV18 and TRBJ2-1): NAGVMQNPRHLVRRRGQEARLRCSPMKGHSHVYWYRQLPEEGLKFMVYLQKENIIDESGMPKERFSAEFPKEGPSILRIQQVVRGDSAAYFCASSPLDRGNEQFFGPGTRLTVL.